This T cell receptor (beta chain) appears in the sequencing data of a study of tumor-infiltrating lymphocytes in primary liver carcinoma. Study overall: Sequenced samples came back with roughly 3.5 to 8 million productive TCRbeta reads, and the counts looked alike across tissue types.

Taking about 20-31 mg of unsorted bulk tissue, the authors co-extracted RNA and DNA. Samples were taken from five separate regions of every tumor. The sample holds many counts of this clonotype. Its antigen is not known. A constant-region primer primed TCR beta cDNA synthesis from 400 to 550 ng of total RNA. ARM-PCR was slightly modified, and three nested multiplex PCR rounds with it gave rise to the TCR beta libraries. TCRdb passed the multiplex PCR reads through MiXCR, listing each CDR3 protein once. The sample records tens of thousands of distinct CDR3 sequences, 70% to 85% being singletons. Study results and caveats: Tumor-adjacent and tumor-blood pairs displayed less overlap than did pairs of tumor regions. Only about 7-24% of top clones were detected in each of the five tumor regions.

The sample taken for sequencing was liver tumor tissue from sampling region 2. Subset described: tumor region T2, inferior pole. This receptor was obtained from a man aged 35 to 55 with primary liver carcinoma and hepatitis B virus infection.

The CDR3 DNA follows: TGTGCCAGCAGTCCCGGCGGGCGACAAGAGACCCAGTACTTC. Its translation: CASSPGGRQETQYF. The chain is built from TRBV6-6 and TRBJ2-5; a possible D gene is TRBD2 (5 bases). V lost 5 bases and J 2 bases, leaving 12 bases between the germline ends. The CDR3 spans 14 residues. Germline V gene lookup returns CDR1 MNHNY and CDR2 SVGAGI (reference sequence).